This TCR beta chain appears in the sequencing data of a study of identical twins. Losses at the gene ends were 5 bases for V and 4 bases for J; bases not matched to a gene: 5. The CDR3 runs 14 residues. CDR1 and CDR2 from the germline V gene are MGHDK and SYGVNS. Findings and caveats of the study: Surplus twin overlap in beta out-of-frame sequences was less pronounced.

This clonotype was counted ten times or more. Its antigen is still unknown. Unique molecular identifiers were present on the cDNA, which also gained a universal primer site by template switching. TCRdb reanalysed the 5' RACE reads using MiXCR and keeps one entry per CDR3 protein. In the table there are under 300,000 distinct CDR3 sequences, about 12% of which are singletons. This sample was shared with a second study, whose subject was yellow fever vaccine responses in identical twins.

The receptor's source is a woman aged 18-29 years in good health. The chain couples TRBV25-1 to TRBJ2-1; 7 nucleotides agree with TRBD1. What was sequenced was memory (CD45RO+) T cells sorted from blood. Written as DNA, the CDR3 is TGTGCCAGCAGTTTGTCAGGGGGTTACAATGAGCAGTTCTTC. Translated, it gives CASSLSGGYNEQFF.